A few counts support the clone carrying this T cell receptor beta chain. This sample is drawn from a study of PD-L1 blockade in urothelial cancer. For the study at large: Blood analyses occurred 3 weeks (second dose) and 6 weeks post treatment start.

What went into each PCR as a spike was synthetic TCR analog templates. Assay: immunoSEQ multiplex PCR; the TCRdb copy retains only in-frame clones and omits some. The sample contains about 80,000 clones, 70% to 90% of which appear only once. Regarding time point: pretreatment peripheral blood. For each patient, 1 to 8 samples were obtained, pretreatment and on-treatment. The source of this sequence is a man aged 40-55 years with urothelial cancer. Sequenced material: PBMCs, taken around atezolizumab (anti-PD-L1) treatment.

The CDR3 reads CASSLNRRQFF. DNA for the CDR3: TGTGCCAGCAGTTTAAATCGGAGGCAGTTCTTC. The V gene is TRBV28, the J gene TRBJ2-1; D is unresolved. With 2 bases removed from V and 12 bases from J, the gap between germline ends came to 8 bases. This CDR3 spans 11 amino acids. Per the germline V gene, CDR1 is MDHEN and CDR2 is SYDVKM.